Each of the 10 T cell receptor beta chains below was sequenced from the same sample in a study of beta chain features in type 1 diabetes. Expressed TCRB transcripts were sequenced because the entire RNA isolate underwent reverse transcription. TCRdb's table, derived via immunoSEQ multiplex PCR, lists solely in-frame clones and lacks some. The table shows under 400,000 clones, with about 20% occurring only once. The sequenced sample consisted of naive CD4+ T cells from blood. Receptors originate from a woman aged 18-29 years in good health.

J is TRBJ1-5 and V is TRBV5-1; D uncertain. Germline lookup yields CDR1 SGHRS and CDR2 YFSETQ. Between the trimmed V and J ends, which lost 1 base and 1 base, there was a span of 9 bases. This CDR3 comprises 15 residues. For the CDR3, the DNA is TGCGCCAGCAGCTTGACGGGGTCGAGCAATCAGCCCCAGCATTTT. This sequence encodes CASSLTGSSNQPQHF.

The chain recombines TRBV29-1 with TRBJ1-3; unclear D gene. The CDR3 is made up of 11 amino acids. Germline V gene sequence: CDR1 SQVTM, CDR2 ANQGSEA. Deletions cut 6 bases from V and 0 bases from J, with 3 bases between. Here the CDR3 reads CSVNSGNTIYF. The CDR3 bases are TGCAGCGTCAACTCTGGAAACACCATATATTTT.

The sample holds a few counts of this clone. V gene TRBV7-9 combines with J gene TRBJ2-5; D may be TRBD2 (5 bases). In germline, CDR1 is SEHNR, CDR2 FQNEAQ (reference sequence). The germline V and J ends were trimmed by 7 bases and 4 bases, with 10 bases remaining between them. The CDR3 extends over 12 amino acids. As DNA, the CDR3 is TGTGCCAGCACCTACCGGGGAGAGACCCAGTACTTC. The encoded protein is CASTYRGETQYF. The whole variable domain, filled in from reference TRBV7-9 and TRBJ2-5, reads DTGVSQNPRHKITKRGQNVTFRCDPISEHNRLYWYRQTLGQGPEFLTYFQNEAQLEKSRLLSDRFSAERPKGSFSTLEIQRTEQGDSAMYLCASTYRGETQYFGPGTRLLVL.

This chain uses TRBV7-2 with TRBJ2-5, with 7 nucleotides matching TRBD2. The CDR3 has 14 amino acids. The germline gives CDR1 SGHTA, CDR2 FQGNSA. After removal of 1 base from V and 5 bases from J, the junction contained 4 bases not matched to a gene. The CDR3 DNA is TGTGCCAGCAGCTTAGAAGGCGGGAGCGAGACCCAGTACTTC. It specifies CASSLEGGSETQYF.

V is TRBV2 and J is TRBJ1-1; TRBD1 is a possible D gene (5 bases). This CDR3 is built from 14 residues. Between the trimmed V and J ends, which lost 5 bases and 3 bases, there was a span of 13 bases. Germline CDR1 is SNHLY and CDR2 is FYNNEI. The CDR3 spells CASSTLGGYTEAFF. CDR3 in DNA: TGTGCCAGCAGTACCCTGGGGGGGTACACTGAAGCTTTCTTT. Looking up the rest from reference TRBV2 and TRBJ1-1 gives the full variable domain: EPEVTQTPSHQVTQMGQEVILRCVPISNHLYFYWYRQILGQKVEFLVSFYNNEISEKSEIFDDQFSVERPDGSNFTLKIRSTKLEDSAMYFCASSTLGGYTEAFFGQGTRLTVV.

The chain combines TRBV29-1 with TRBJ2-7; possible D gene TRBD2, 5 bases. CDR3 size: 12 residues. Germline CDR1 is SQVTM and CDR2 is ANQGSEA. Deletions cut 4 bases from V and 3 bases from J, with 10 bases between. The CDR3 region is CSVVVEGYEQYF. The CDR3 DNA is TGCAGCGTTGTTGTCGAGGGCTACGAGCAGTACTTC.

There are a few counts of this clone. The CDR3 spells CASSSGRAGVEQYF. Here the CDR3 DNA reads TGTGCCAGTAGTAGCGGGAGAGCCGGGGTCGAGCAGTACTTC. This sequence joins TRBV19 and TRBJ2-7; 7 nucleotides agree with TRBD2. The CDR3 extends over 14 amino acids. The germline gives CDR1 LNHDA, CDR2 SQIVND (reference sequence). With V trimmed by 4 bases and J by 6 bases, 9 bases remained unmatched.

The table lists this clone with a count of one. The chain has TRBV15 and TRBJ1-1, with D unclear. This CDR3 spans 14 amino acids. The V end lost 0 bases, the J end lost 4 bases, and 9 bases lay between the germline ends. Germline V gene data show CDR1 as LNHNV and CDR2 as YYDKDF (reference sequence). CDR3 DNA: TGTGCCACCAGCAGAGATCTTGGCAGCACTGAAGCTTTCTTT. Its protein product is CATSRDLGSTEAFF.

The J gene is TRBJ2-3, the V gene TRBV5-1; 7 bases agree with TRBD1. The CDR3 runs to 14 residues. Trimming cost V 0 bases and J 5 bases; bases outside gene matches: 3. Germline V gives CDR1 SGHRS, CDR2 YFSETQ. The CDR3 DNA sequence: TGCGCCAGCAGCTTGGGACAGGGTAGAGATACGCAGTATTTT. Its protein is CASSLGQGRDTQYF.

The gene calls are TRBV9 and TRBJ1-6, with 8 bases matching TRBD1. Germline values: CDR1 SGDLS, CDR2 YYNGEE. V lost 2 bases, J lost 10 bases, and 5 bases stayed unmatched. The CDR3 is 14 amino acids. This CDR3 reads CASSVRTGSSPLHF. The CDR3 coding sequence is TGTGCCAGCAGCGTGCGGACAGGGTCCTCACCCCTCCACTTT.